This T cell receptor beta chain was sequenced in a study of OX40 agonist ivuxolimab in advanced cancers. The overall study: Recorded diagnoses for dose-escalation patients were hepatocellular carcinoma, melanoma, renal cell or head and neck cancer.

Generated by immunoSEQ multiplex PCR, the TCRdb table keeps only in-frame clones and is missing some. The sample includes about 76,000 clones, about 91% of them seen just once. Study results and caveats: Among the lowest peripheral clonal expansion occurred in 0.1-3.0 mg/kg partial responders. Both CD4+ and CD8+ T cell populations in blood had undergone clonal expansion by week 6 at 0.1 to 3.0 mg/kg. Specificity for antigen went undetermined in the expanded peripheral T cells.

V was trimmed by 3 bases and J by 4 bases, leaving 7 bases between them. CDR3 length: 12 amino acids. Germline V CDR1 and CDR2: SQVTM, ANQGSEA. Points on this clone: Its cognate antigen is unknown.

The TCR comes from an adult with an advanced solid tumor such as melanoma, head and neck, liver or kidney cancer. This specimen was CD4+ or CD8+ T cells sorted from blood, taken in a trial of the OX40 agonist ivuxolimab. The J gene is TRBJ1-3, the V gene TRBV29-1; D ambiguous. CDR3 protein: CSVELDGNTIYF. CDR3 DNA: TGCAGCGTTGAGTTAGACGGAAACACCATATATTTT. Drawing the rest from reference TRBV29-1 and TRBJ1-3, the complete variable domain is SAVISQKPSRDICQRGTSLTIQCQVDSQVTMMFWYRQQPGQSLTLIATANQGSEATYESGFVIDKFPISRPNLTFSTLTVSNMSPEDSSIYLCSVELDGNTIYFGEGSWLTVV.